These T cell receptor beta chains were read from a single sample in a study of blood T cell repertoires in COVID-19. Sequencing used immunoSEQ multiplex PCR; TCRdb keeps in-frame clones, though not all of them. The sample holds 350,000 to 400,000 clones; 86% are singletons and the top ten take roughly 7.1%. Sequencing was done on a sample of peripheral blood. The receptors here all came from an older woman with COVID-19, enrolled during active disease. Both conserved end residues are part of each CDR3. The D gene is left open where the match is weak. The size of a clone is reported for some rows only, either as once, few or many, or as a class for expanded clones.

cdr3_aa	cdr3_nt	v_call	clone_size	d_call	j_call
CASSYLNSPLHF	TGTGCCAGCAGTTACCTGAATTCACCCCTCCACTTT	TRBV6-5	-	-	TRBJ1-6
CASSSLGSTEAFF	TGTGCCAGCTCCTCCCTGGGCAGCACTGAAGCTTTCTTT	TRBV18	-	-	TRBJ1-1
CASRRQGYTDTQYF	TGTGCCAGCAGGCGACAGGGATATACAGATACGCAGTATTTT	TRBV2	-	TRBD1	TRBJ2-3
CASSLVRRDEQYF	TGTGCCAGCAGCTTAGTAAGGCGGGATGAGCAGTACTTC	TRBV7-2	-	-	TRBJ2-7
CSSQPGQGRKETQYF	TGCAGCTCCCAACCGGGACAGGGAAGGAAAGAGACCCAGTACTTC	TRBV29-1	-	TRBD1	TRBJ2-5
CASSPRTQAGGLATQYF	TGTGCCAGCTCACCACGGACTCAAGCGGGGGGGCTGGCGACCCAGTACTTC	TRBV18	-	TRBD2	TRBJ2-5
CASSVAEDTEAFF	TGTGCCAGCAGTGTGGCGGAGGACACTGAAGCTTTCTTT	TRBV2	-	-	TRBJ1-1
CASSHLPSQGPTGNSPLHF	TGCGCCAGCAGCCACCTGCCGTCACAGGGGCCCACGGGAAATTCACCCCTCCACTTT	TRBV4-1	-	TRBD1	TRBJ1-6
CASSAQQGNTEAFF	TGTGCCAGTAGTGCGCAACAGGGGAACACTGAAGCTTTCTTT	TRBV19	once	-	TRBJ1-1
CASLKSGLGEQFF	TGTGCCAGCCTTAAATCGGGTTTAGGTGAGCAGTTCTTC	TRBV19	-	-	TRBJ2-1
CASSGTQNEKLFF	TGTGCTAGCTCCGGGACTCAGAATGAAAAACTGTTTTTT	TRBV12-5	-	-	TRBJ1-4
CAWRIGTGSDEQYF	TGTGCCTGGAGGATTGGGACAGGGTCCGACGAGCAGTACTTC	TRBV30	-	TRBD1	TRBJ2-7
CASSSTGLGLDTQYF	TGCGCCAGCAGTAGCACAGGGCTAGGTTTAGATACGCAGTATTTT	TRBV5-1	-	-	TRBJ2-3
CASSYGQLNTEAFF	TGTGCCAGCAGTTACGGGCAGTTGAACACTGAAGCTTTCTTT	TRBV6-2/TRBV6-3	-	-	TRBJ1-1
CASGPGETQYF	TGTGCCAGTGGTCCAGGGGAGACCCAGTACTTC	TRBV27	-	-	TRBJ2-5
CASNQGLDKNIQYF	TGTGCCAGCAACCAAGGACTTGACAAAAACATTCAGTACTTC	TRBV6-6	-	-	TRBJ2-4
CASRNSPGGGSTDTQYF	TGTGCCAGCAGGAACTCTCCTGGCGGGGGGAGCACAGATACGCAGTATTTT	TRBV3-1/TRBV3-2	-	TRBD2	TRBJ2-3
CASSPGQGAPETQYF	TGCGCCAGCAGCCCGGGACAGGGGGCGCCTGAGACCCAGTACTTC	TRBV4-1	-	TRBD1	TRBJ2-5
CASTDREGAYEQYF	TGTGCCAGCACCGACAGGGAAGGCGCCTACGAGCAGTACTTC	TRBV11-1	-	TRBD1	TRBJ2-7
CASSWGRGSHEQYF	TGCGCCAGCAGCTGGGGCAGGGGTAGCCACGAGCAGTACTTC	TRBV5-1	-	-	TRBJ2-7
CASSLAYGGTGETQYF	TGCGCCAGCAGCTTGGCGTATGGGGGGACCGGGGAGACCCAGTACTTC	TRBV5-1	once	-	TRBJ2-5
CASSQAELGINQPQHF	TGCGCCAGCAGCCAAGCCGAGTTGGGCATAAATCAGCCCCAGCATTTT	TRBV4-1	-	-	TRBJ1-5
CASSSLQGPAQPQHF	TGTGCCAGCAGCTCTCTCCAGGGGCCCGCTCAGCCCCAGCATTTT	TRBV7-8	-	-	TRBJ1-5
CASSLAGRDTQYF	TGTGCCAGCAGCTTAGCGGGGCGTGATACGCAGTATTTT	TRBV7-8	once	-	TRBJ2-3
CASSEAVGHGYTF	TGTGCCAGCAGTGAAGCGGTGGGGCATGGCTACACCTTC	TRBV6-1	once	-	TRBJ1-2
CASGMAGGSSYEQYF	TGTGCCAGCGGGATGGCGGGGGGGAGCTCCTACGAGCAGTACTTC	TRBV2	-	TRBD2	TRBJ2-7
CASSPPGTAAGYTF	TGTGCCAGCTCACCACCGGGGACAGCAGCTGGCTACACCTTC	TRBV18	-	TRBD1	TRBJ1-2
CASRGAANTGELFF	TGCGCCAGCAGGGGAGCAGCGAACACCGGGGAGCTGTTTTTT	TRBV5-1	once	-	TRBJ2-2
CASAGENTGELFF	TGTGCCAGCGCGGGGGAAAACACCGGGGAGCTGTTTTTT	TRBV2	-	TRBD2	TRBJ2-2
CASSPDRGLLNNYGYTF	TGTGCCAGCAGTCCGGACAGAGGCCTCCTTAATAACTATGGCTACACCTTC	TRBV6-6	-	-	TRBJ1-2
CASSLGGQGHEQYF	TGTGCCAGCAGCTTAGGGGGACAGGGCCACGAGCAGTACTTC	TRBV7-6	once	TRBD1	TRBJ2-7
CASSPAGHALEQYF	TGTGCCAGCAGCCCCGCCGGTCACGCCCTCGAGCAGTACTTC	TRBV5-8	once	-	TRBJ2-7
CASRKTGGRGYTF	TGTGCCAGCAGGAAGACAGGGGGCCGGGGCTACACCTTC	TRBV6-5	-	TRBD1	TRBJ1-2
CASSIPTTGGGRSYGYTF	TGTGCCAGTAGTATACCAACCACAGGGGGCGGACGGAGCTATGGCTACACCTTC	TRBV19	-	TRBD1	TRBJ1-2
CASSLTPGGRDEQFF	TGTGCCAGCAGCTTAACGCCCGGGGGTAGGGATGAGCAGTTCTTC	TRBV7-3	-	-	TRBJ2-1
CASSPPGALYTDTQYF	TGTGCCAGCTCACCGCCAGGCGCGCTATACACAGATACGCAGTATTTT	TRBV18	-	-	TRBJ2-3
CASSELGPATNEKLFF	TGTGCCAGCAGCGAACTAGGACCCGCAACTAATGAAAAACTGTTTTTT	TRBV7-6	-	-	TRBJ1-4
CASSPGTADLYGYTF	TGTGCCAGCTCACCCGGGACAGCCGACCTTTATGGCTACACCTTC	TRBV18	-	TRBD1	TRBJ1-2
CASSYRRGGSYEQYF	TGTGCCAGCAGTTACCGGCGGGGGGGCAGTTACGAGCAGTACTTC	TRBV27	-	TRBD2	TRBJ2-7
CAWNSGQETQYF	TGTGCCTGGAATTCCGGGCAAGAGACCCAGTACTTC	TRBV30	-	-	TRBJ2-5
CASSPSGSSYNEQFF	TGTGCCAGCAGCCCTAGCGGTAGCTCCTACAATGAGCAGTTCTTC	TRBV5-6	-	TRBD2	TRBJ2-1
CASTRGGGYEQYF	TGTGCCAGCACCCGTGGTGGGGGGTACGAGCAGTACTTC	TRBV7-2	-	-	TRBJ2-7
CASSLGDYNEQFF	TGTGCCAGCAGCTTAGGAGACTACAATGAGCAGTTCTTC	TRBV7-9	-	-	TRBJ2-1
CASSAINSPYEKLFF	TGTGCCAGCAGCGCCATCAACAGCCCTTATGAAAAACTGTTTTTT	TRBV9	-	-	TRBJ1-4
CAWTLRQGVGNTIYF	TGTGCCTGGACCCTACGACAAGGGGTTGGAAACACCATATATTTT	TRBV30	-	-	TRBJ1-3